This TCR beta chain was obtained from a study of PD-L1 blockade in urothelial cancer. On the study more broadly: In terms of prior chemotherapy, patients had received 0 to 3 regimens.

Concerning this clone: The antigen remains undetermined.

Study-wide findings and caveats: More expansion of tumor-associated blood clones, seen at 3 weeks, marked durable-benefit patients.

The V end was cut by 0 bases, the J end by 1 base, with 11 bases between. The germline V gene has CDR1 WNHNN and CDR2 SYGVQD (reference sequence). This CDR3 contains 16 residues. Every PCR was spiked with synthetic TCR analog templates. Clones were sequenced by immunoSEQ multiplex PCR, and TCRdb holds only the in-frame ones, with some missing. The sample includes under 50,000 clones, 80% to 95% of them seen just once. The chain has TRBV10-1 and TRBJ2-3; D gene unclear. This sequence was found in a man aged 65-85 years with urothelial cancer. Material: PBMCs, obtained around atezolizumab (anti-PD-L1) treatment. The CDR3 here is CASSESAGLGTDTQYF. CDR3 bases: TGCGCCAGCAGTGAGTCGGCCGGGTTGGGCACAGATACGCAGTATTTT.